This record covers a single T cell receptor beta chain. Its antigen remains unidentified. No base-level quality is on record; no much larger clone is a single base apart. The germline V gene (reference sequence) sets CDR1 to LGHDT and CDR2 to YNNKEL. The germline ends are 14 bases apart after V is trimmed by 2 bases and J by 3 bases. The CDR3 numbers 15 residues from cysteine through phenylalanine. The entry retains the CDR3 DNA only, 45 bases that are in frame from base 1. The library was prepared using multiplex PCR. Instrument used: 454 GS FLX. TCR alpha and beta CDR3 regions were amplified from mRNA by semiquantitative ARM-PCR. In ARM-PCR, tagged nested gene-specific primers were used first, and communal superprimers then performed exponential amplification. Before the second amplification round was performed on first-round PCR products, the nested primers were removed by exonuclease. Amplicons were sequenced on the 454 platform, which allows rapid sequencing of millions of DNA fragments without cloning bias. A read mappable to both V and J germline segments was defined as an effective read. Concerning the study's data processing: IRmap was used to assign reads to germline V, D and J segments, relying on pyromap, a Smith-Waterman modification adapted to 454 sequencing errors. D-beta assignments were filtered using cutoffs set at the 99th percentile of alignment scores from simulated random sequences. The CDR3 was taken to be the amino acids lying between the conserved V-segment Y[YFLI]C motif and the J-segment [FW]GXGT motif. Repertoire diversity was estimated with a compound Poisson process model previously applied to large-scale EST data. A procedure for detecting cross-contamination was used to argue that sample contamination was not the source of the shared CDR3s. TCRdb reprocessed the public reads (quality trimming at Q25 with fastp, clone calling with MiXCR) and kept in-frame beta chains. Records with the same CDR3 protein are collapsed into one entry carrying the most frequent genes and DNA. For this entry, the V and J calls and clone size follow TCRdb and not the study's own pipeline. The sample data list around 14,000 distinct CDR3 sequences, and about three fifths of these were observed just once. Together, the top ten hold under 40% of the sample.

Miltenyi superparamagnetic beads coated with subset-specific monoclonal antibodies were used for isolation of the T cell subsets. All T cell populations were isolated from peripheral blood. Ficoll separation of whole blood yielded mononuclear cells, and anti-CD14 microbeads were then used to deplete the monocytes. Right after isolation, the cell populations were resuspended in RNAprotect reagent. The pan T sample comprised CD3+ T cells in general. The sample belongs to a study of relationships among human T cell subsets (dated by TCRdb to the early 2010s). With regard to the full study: The study sequenced eight distinct T cell populations from blood: pan T, CD8 cytotoxic, regulatory, Th1, Th2, naive plus transitional, activated and memory cells. The paper as a whole reports these results and caveats: Substantial sharing of CDR3s among Th1, Th2 and regulatory T cells was interpreted as suggestive of stochastic cell fate choices. T cell counts went unrecorded for a couple of pan T samples, which were processed alongside pan B cells. The bead-based sorting was unable to rule out the presence of a CD4+CD8+ double-positive population. While more than 60% of CD8+ cytotoxic sequences came from clones with more than 100 reads, the regulatory and Th2 subsets had few clones of that kind. V, D and J usage, CDR3 length and N-nucleotide additions showed no statistically significant differences among the seven subsets.

Recombination linked TRBV3-1 to TRBJ2-7; TRBD2 is a weak D gene call, 6 bases matching. This sequence originates from a man aged 35-49 years in good health. The sequencing input was total T cells sorted from blood. Explained via the paper, the cell subset or site label denotes: CD3+ T cells in general. The nucleotide sequence reads as follows: TGTGCCAGCAGCCAACTACAGAGCGGGTACTACGAGCAGTACTTC. Its coded protein is CASSQLQSGYYEQYF.